This T cell receptor beta chain originates from a study of CD8 T cells in Susac syndrome. Germline CDR1 MNHEY, CDR2 SMNVEV (reference sequence). The CDR3 length is 14 residues. V trimming: 5 bases; J trimming: 5 bases; junction bases outside the gene matches: 6. It was with random hexamers that about 0.45 to 1 ug RNA was reverse transcribed. Multiplex PCR with immunoSEQ amplified the TCR beta CDR3 across 54 Vbeta and 13 Jbeta. MiXCR, applied by TCRdb to the immunoSEQ multiplex PCR reads, yields one record per CDR3 protein. The table lists around 59,000 distinct CDR3 sequences, 90% to 95% of them singletons.

Sequences were obtained from CD8+ T cells from PBMCs. The rearrangement links TRBV27 to TRBJ2-3; 8 bases are shared with TRBD2. The sequence came from a human donor in good health. CDR3 amino acids: CASSPGGAGDTQYF. The CDR3 region has the DNA TGTGCCAGCAGTCCCGGGGGGGCCGGAGATACGCAGTATTTT.